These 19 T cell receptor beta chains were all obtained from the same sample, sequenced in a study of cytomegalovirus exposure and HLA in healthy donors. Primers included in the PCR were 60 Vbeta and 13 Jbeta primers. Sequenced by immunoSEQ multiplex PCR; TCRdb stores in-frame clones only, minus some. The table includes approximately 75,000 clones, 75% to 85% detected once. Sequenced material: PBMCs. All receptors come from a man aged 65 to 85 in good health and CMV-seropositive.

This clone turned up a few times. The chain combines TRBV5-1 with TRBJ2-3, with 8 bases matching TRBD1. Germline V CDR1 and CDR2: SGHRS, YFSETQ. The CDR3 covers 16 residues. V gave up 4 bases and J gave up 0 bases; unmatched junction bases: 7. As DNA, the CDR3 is TGCGCCAGCAGCCGCTCAGGGGGCCTCAGCACAGATACGCAGTATTTT. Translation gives CASSRSGGLSTDTQYF.

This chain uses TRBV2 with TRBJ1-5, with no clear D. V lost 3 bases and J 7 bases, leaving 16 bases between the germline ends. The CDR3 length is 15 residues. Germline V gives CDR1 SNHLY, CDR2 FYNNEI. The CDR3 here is CASSERQPMPQPQHF. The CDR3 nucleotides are TGTGCCAGCAGTGAGAGGCAGCCAATGCCACAGCCCCAGCATTTT.

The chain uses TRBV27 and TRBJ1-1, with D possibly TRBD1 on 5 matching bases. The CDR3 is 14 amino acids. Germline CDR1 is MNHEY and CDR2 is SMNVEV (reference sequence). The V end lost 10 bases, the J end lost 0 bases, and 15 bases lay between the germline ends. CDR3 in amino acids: CATSRGDLNTEAFF. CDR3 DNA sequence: TGTGCCACCTCCCGGGGGGATCTGAACACTGAAGCTTTCTTT.

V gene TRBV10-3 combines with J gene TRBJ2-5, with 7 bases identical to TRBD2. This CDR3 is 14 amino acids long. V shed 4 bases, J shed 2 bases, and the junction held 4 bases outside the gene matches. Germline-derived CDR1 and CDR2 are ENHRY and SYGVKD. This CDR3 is CAISGRAGQETQYF. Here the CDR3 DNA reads TGTGCCATCAGTGGAAGAGCGGGACAAGAGACCCAGTACTTC.

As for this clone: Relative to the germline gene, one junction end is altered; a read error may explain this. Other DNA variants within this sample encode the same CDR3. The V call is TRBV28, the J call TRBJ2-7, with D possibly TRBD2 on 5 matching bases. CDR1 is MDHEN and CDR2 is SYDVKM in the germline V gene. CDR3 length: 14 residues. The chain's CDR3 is CASNSLLVPYEQYF. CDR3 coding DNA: TGTGCCAGCAACTCTTTACTAGTCCCCTACGAACAGTACTTC.

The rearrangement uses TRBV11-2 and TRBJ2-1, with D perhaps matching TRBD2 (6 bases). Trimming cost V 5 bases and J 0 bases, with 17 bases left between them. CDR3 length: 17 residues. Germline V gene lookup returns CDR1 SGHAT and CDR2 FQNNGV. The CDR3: CASSPNVAGSSYNEQFF. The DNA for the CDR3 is TGTGCCAGCAGCCCGAACGTTGCGGGGAGCTCCTACAATGAGCAGTTCTTC.

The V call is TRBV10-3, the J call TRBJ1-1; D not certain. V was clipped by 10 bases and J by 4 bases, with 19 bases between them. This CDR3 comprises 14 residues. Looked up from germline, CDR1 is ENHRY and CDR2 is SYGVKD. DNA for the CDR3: TGTGCCACGATAGAGGAGGGAGGGCTCACTGAAGCTTTCTTT. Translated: CATIEEGGLTEAFF.

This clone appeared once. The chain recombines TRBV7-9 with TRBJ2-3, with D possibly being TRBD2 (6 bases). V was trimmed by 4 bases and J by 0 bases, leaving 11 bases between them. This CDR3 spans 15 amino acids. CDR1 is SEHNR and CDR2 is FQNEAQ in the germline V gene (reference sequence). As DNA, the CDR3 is TGTGCCAGCAGCTACCGGGGGACTAGCACAGATACGCAGTATTTT. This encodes CASSYRGTSTDTQYF.

This CDR3 is CASSPWGRKNTGELFF. The CDR3 coding sequence is TGTGCCAGCAGCCCCTGGGGGAGGAAGAACACCGGGGAGCTGTTTTTT. This rearrangement joins TRBV14 to TRBJ2-2, with D possibly being TRBD2 (6 bases). The CDR3 sequence is 16 residues long. Germline V gene sequence: CDR1 SGHDN, CDR2 FVKESK. V dropped 4 bases and J dropped 1 base, with 13 bases sitting between them.

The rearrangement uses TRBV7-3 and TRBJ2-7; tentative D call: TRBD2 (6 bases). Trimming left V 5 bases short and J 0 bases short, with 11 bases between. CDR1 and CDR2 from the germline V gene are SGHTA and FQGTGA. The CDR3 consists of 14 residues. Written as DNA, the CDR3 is TGTGCCAGCAGCCCCGCGGGGCACTCCTACGAGCAGTACTTC. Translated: CASSPAGHSYEQYF.

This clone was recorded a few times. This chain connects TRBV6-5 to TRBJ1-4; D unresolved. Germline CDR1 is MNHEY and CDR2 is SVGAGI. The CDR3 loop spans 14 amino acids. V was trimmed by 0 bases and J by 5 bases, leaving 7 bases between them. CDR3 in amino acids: CASSYSGLNEKLFF. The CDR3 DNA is TGTGCCAGCAGTTACTCGGGCCTGAATGAAAAACTGTTTTTT.

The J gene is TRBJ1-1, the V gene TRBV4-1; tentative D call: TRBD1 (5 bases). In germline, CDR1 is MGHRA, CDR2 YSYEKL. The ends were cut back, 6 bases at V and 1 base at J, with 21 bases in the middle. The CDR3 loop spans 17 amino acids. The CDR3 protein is CASRLGPYRTPNTEAFF. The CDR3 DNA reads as TGCGCCAGCAGACTTGGCCCATATCGGACACCGAACACTGAAGCTTTCTTT.

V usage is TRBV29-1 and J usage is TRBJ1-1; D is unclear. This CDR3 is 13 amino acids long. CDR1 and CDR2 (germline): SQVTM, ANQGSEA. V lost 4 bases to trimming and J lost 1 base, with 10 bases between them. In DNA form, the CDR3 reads TGCAGCGTTGTTATGACACAGAACACTGAAGCTTTCTTT. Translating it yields CSVVMTQNTEAFF.

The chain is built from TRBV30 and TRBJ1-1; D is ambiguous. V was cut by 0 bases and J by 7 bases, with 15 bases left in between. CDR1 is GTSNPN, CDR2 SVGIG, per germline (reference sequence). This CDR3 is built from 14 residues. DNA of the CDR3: TGTGCCTGGAGTGTACTCCCGGGGTCTTTTGAAGCTTTCTTT. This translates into CAWSVLPGSFEAFF.

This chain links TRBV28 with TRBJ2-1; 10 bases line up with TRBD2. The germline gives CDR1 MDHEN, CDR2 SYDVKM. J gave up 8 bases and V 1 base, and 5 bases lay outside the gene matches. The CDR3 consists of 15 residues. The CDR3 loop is CASSLLAGGWDEQFF. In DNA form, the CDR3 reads TGTGCCAGCAGTTTATTAGCGGGAGGTTGGGATGAGCAGTTCTTC.

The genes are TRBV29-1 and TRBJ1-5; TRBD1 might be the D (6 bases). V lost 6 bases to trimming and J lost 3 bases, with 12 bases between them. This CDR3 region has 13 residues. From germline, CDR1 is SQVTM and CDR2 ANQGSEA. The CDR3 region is CSVLTGFNQPQHF. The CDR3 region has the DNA TGCAGCGTACTTACAGGGTTCAATCAGCCCCAGCATTTT. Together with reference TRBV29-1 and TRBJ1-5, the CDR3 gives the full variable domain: SAVISQKPSRDICQRGTSLTIQCQVDSQVTMMFWYRQQPGQSLTLIATANQGSEATYESGFVIDKFPISRPNLTFSTLTVSNMSPEDSSIYLCSVLTGFNQPQHFGDGTRLSIL.

Here the CDR3 DNA reads TGTGCCAGCAGCGAGCCAGGACTAGCGGGAGGCCTGTACAATGAGCAGTTCTTC. Amino acid sequence: CASSEPGLAGGLYNEQFF. This sequence joins TRBV7-9 and TRBJ2-1, with TRBD2 identical over 14 bases. V dropped 5 bases and J dropped 4; count of bases not matched to a gene: 10. CDR1 is SEHNR, CDR2 FQNEAQ, per germline (reference sequence). The CDR3 length is 18 residues.

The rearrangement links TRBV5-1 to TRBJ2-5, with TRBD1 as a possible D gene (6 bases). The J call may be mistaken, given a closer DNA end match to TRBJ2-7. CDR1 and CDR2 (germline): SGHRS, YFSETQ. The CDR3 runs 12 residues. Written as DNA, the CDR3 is TGCGCCAGCAGCGCACAGGGCTACGAGCAGTACTTC. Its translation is CASSAQGYEQYF.

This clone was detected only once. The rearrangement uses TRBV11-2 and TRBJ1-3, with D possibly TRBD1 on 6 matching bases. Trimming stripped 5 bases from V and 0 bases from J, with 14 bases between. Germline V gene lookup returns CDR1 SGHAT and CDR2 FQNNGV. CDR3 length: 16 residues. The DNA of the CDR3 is TGTGCCAGCAGCGCCCGACAGGCGAGCTCTGGAAACACCATATATTTT. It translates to CASSARQASSGNTIYF.